This T cell receptor (beta chain) derives from a study of T cell responses to AZD1222 COVID-19 vaccine (dated by TCRdb to the early 2020s). For the study in its entirety: TCR sequencing was performed for 230 to 250 trial participants, of whom about 200 were given two doses of AZD1222 and approximately 26 were given two doses of MenACWY control vaccine. Trial participants were enrolled by age into subgroups of 18-55, 56-69 and 70-plus years, and about 150, 27 and 61 TCR-sequenced participants, respectively, were included in these subgroups.

About this clone: What this receptor recognizes is not known. Base qualities were left out, and no much larger clone turns up one base away.

The full study reports these points: In the small 56-69-year group, the increase in depth fell short of significance, most likely because of low power. The whole spike protein was spanned by vaccine-associated CD4 TCRs, and dominant responses were seen in regions 160-218 and 743-854. Participants were mostly white British and included more females than males, and it was suggested by the authors that clonal diversity may have been underestimated. Epitopes outside the regions mutated in the B.1.351 and B.1.1.7 variants were reportedly recognized by nearly half of the unique spike-specific TCRs. Spike-specific TCR breadth and depth rose significantly after two AZD1222 doses compared with day 0 and with MenACWY recipients. Because no samples from the day 14 peak response were available, repertoires could be characterized only after the peak T cell response. Conclusions about previously exposed vaccinees were limited because only a handful of AZD1222 recipients were SARS-CoV-2 seropositive at baseline.

Sample time point, as interpreted from the label and publication: baseline before first vaccination. Sample treatment or condition, as interpreted from the label and publication: meningococcal conjugate vaccine given as trial control. The vaccinee samples were drawn from two UK trials, COV001 and COV002, one of which was a single-blind randomized controlled phase 2/3 trial testing AZD1222 (ChAdOx1 nCoV-19) in healthy adults. Trial participant PBMC samples were collected at day 0 and day 28 after the second dose for TCRbeta chain sequencing. The CDR3 regions of human TCRbeta chains were analyzed by immunosequencing. The paper's data handling went like this. Repertoire TCRs were matched against a reference library of SARS-CoV-2-specific TCRs generated with the MIRA antigen-specificity platform. Breadth meant the fraction of unique TCRs that were SARS-CoV-2-associated, whereas depth meant the fraction of total T cells that were SARS-CoV-2-associated. Using the MIRA data, every spike-specific TCR was mapped to the spike region that the TCR reacted to and assigned to either a CD4 or a CD8 class. Log10-transformed breadth and depth values were compared by one-way ANOVA with Sidak's multiple comparisons tests. This is the immuneACCESS table as TCRdb keeps it, with only in-frame sequences that have V and J called. A part of the clones is gone; compared with another copy, unresolved V genes explain less than half, and the rest is unexplained. V and J calls plus clone size are reproduced from that table; the DNA served to infer D and trimming. Within this sample are 130,000 to 150,000 clones, with approximately 78% of them counted one time only. The top ten hold around 4.1% of the sample.

This TCR derives from an adult in good health. This specimen was peripheral blood, taken on day 0 of MenACWY control vaccination.

The base sequence is TGTGCAAGTCGCTTAGTGGCCAGGTTCTACTATGGCTACACCTTC. This translates into CASRLVARFYYGYTF. The receptor chain draws on TRBV12-2 and TRBJ1-2; whether TRBD1, the table's D call, matches the DNA was not checked. TRBV12-2 is marked as a pseudogene. The CDR3 holds 15 amino acids from the cysteine to the phenylalanine. Only CDR3 DNA remains: 45 bases, in frame from the first base.